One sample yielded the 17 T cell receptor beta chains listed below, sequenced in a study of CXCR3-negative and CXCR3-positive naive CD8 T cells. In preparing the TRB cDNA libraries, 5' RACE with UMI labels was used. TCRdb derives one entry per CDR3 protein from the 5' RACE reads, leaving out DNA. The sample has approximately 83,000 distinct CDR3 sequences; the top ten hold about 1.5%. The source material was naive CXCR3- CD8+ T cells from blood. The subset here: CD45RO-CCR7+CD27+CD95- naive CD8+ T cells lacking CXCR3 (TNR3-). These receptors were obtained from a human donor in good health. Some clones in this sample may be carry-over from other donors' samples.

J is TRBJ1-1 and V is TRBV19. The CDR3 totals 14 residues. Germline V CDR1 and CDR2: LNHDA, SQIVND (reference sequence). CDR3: CASSIFGRGTEAFF. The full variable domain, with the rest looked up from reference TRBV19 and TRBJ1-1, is DGGITQSPKYLFRKEGQNVTLSCEQNLNHDAMYWYRQDPGQGLRLIYYSQIVNDFQKGDIAEGYSVSREKKESFPLTVTSAQKNPTAFYLCASSIFGRGTEAFFGQGTRLTVV.

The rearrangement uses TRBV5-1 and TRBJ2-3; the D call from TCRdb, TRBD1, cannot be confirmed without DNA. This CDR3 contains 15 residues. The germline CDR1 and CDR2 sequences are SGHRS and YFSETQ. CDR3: CASSGLPRASDTQYF.

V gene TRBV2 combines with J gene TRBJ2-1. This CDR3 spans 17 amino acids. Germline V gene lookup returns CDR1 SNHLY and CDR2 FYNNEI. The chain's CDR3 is CASTKKALGSSYNEQFF. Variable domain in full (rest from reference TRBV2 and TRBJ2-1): EPEVTQTPSHQVTQMGQEVILRCVPISNHLYFYWYRQILGQKVEFLVSFYNNEISEKSEIFDDQFSVERPDGSNFTLKIRSTKLEDSAMYFCASTKKALGSSYNEQFFGPGTRLTVL.

This chain's CDR3 is CASSENRGRNTEAFF. The chain employs TRBV25-1 and TRBJ1-1; with no DNA, the TCRdb D assignment of TRBD1 cannot be verified. The CDR3 length is 15 residues. Per germline, CDR1 MGHDK and CDR2 SYGVNS.

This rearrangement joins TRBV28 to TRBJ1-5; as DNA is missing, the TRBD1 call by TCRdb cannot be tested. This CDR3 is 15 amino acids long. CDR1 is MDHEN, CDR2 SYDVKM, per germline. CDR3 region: CASSDNRANNQPQHF.

CDR3 in amino acids: CSVQGLQDPPGDYGYTF. The chain is built from TRBV29-1 and TRBJ1-2; TCRdb's assignment of TRBD1 cannot be checked, as there is no DNA. The CDR3 totals 17 residues. Germline lookup yields CDR1 SQVTM and CDR2 ANQGSEA.

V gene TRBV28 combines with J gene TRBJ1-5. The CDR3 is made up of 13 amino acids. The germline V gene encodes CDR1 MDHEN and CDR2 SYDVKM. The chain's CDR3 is CASSSLRDQPQHF.

The CDR3 loop is CASSEGSGIGDTQYF. The rearrangement joins TRBV2 to TRBJ2-3; TCRdb lists TRBD2, though no DNA is available to test this call. The CDR3 has 15 residues. The germline V gene has CDR1 SNHLY and CDR2 FYNNEI.

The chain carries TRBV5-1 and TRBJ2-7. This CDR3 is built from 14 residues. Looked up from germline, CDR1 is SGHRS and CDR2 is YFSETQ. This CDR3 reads CASSLASEAYEQYF.

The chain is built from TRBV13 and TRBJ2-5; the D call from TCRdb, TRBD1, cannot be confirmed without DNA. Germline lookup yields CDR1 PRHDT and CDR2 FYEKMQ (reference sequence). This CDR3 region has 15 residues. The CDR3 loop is CASSLWIRTGETQYF.

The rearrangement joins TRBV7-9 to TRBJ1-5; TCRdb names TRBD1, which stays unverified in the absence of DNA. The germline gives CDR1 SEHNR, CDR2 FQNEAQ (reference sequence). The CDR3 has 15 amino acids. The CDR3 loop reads CASSLKGTSNQPQHF.

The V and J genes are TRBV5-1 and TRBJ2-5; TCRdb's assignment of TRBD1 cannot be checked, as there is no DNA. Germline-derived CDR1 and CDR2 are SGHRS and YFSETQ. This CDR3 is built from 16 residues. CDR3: CASSLMQGAMGETQYF.

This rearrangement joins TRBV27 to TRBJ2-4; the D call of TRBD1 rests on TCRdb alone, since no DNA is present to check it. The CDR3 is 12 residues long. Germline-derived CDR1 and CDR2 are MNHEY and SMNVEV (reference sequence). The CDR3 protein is CASSYGGNIQYF.

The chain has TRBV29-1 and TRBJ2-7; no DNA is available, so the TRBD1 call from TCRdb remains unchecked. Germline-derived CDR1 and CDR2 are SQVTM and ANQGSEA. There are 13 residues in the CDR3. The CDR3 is CSVRGTSSYEQYF.

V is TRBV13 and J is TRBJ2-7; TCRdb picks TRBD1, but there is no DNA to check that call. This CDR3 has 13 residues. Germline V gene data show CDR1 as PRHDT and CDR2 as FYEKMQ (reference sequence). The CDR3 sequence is CASSSGQGDEQYF. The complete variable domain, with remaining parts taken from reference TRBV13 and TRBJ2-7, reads AAGVIQSPRHLIKEKRETATLKCYPIPRHDTVYWYQQGPGQDPQFLISFYEKMQSDKGSIPDRFSAQQFSDYHSELNMSSLELGDSALYFCASSSGQGDEQYFGPGTRLTVT.

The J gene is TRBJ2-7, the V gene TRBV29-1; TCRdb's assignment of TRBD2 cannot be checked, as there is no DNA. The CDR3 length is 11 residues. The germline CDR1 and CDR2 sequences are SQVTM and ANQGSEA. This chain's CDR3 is CSAQLGYEQYF.

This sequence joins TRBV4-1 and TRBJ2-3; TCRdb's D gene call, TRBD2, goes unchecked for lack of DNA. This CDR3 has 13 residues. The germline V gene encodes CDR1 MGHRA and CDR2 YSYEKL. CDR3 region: CASSQDVAGAWHF.